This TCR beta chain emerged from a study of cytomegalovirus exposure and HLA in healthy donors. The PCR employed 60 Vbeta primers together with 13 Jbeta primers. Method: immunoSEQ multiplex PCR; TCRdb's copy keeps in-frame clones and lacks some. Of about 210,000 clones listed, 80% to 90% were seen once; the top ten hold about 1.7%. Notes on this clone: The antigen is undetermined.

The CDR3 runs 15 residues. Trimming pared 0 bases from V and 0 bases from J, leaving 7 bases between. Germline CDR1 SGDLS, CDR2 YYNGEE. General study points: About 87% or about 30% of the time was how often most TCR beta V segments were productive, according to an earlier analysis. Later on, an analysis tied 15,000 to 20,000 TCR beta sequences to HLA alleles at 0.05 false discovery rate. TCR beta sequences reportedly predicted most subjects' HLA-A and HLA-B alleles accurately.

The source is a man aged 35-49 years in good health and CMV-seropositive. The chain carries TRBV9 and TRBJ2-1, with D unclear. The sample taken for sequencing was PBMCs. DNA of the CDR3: TGTGCCAGCAGCGTAGAACCGAGCTCCTACAATGAGCAGTTCTTC. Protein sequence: CASSVEPSSYNEQFF.